This T cell receptor beta chain was documented in a study of cytomegalovirus exposure and HLA in healthy donors. Study-wide results and limits: The study labeled fewer than 200 TCR beta chains cytomegalovirus-associated.

The CDR3 covers 13 residues. Looked up from germline, CDR1 is MDHEN and CDR2 is SYDVKM. The V and J ends lost 2 bases and 4 bases respectively, with 9 bases between them. It was healthy bone marrow donors who served as donors. As regards this clone: What it binds is not known.

The PCR ran on 60 Vbeta and 13 Jbeta primers. Original methodology: Unique TCR beta chains totaled some 80 million in a later count, with around 11 million of them shared. The repertoire was sequenced with immunoSEQ multiplex PCR; TCRdb's copy has only in-frame clones and lacks some. Clonal size and the V and J genes are those of that table, whereas D and trimming came from the DNA. Of fewer than 80,000 clones in the sample, less than 85% were seen once. This receptor was identified in a woman younger than 45 in good health and CMV-seronegative. What was sequenced was PBMCs. The chain couples TRBV28 to TRBJ2-7; TRBD1 is a possible D gene (6 bases). The chain's CDR3 is CASSLGGQYEQYF. As DNA, the CDR3 is TGTGCCAGCAGTTTAGGCGGACAGTACGAGCAGTACTTC. Combining the CDR3 with reference TRBV28 and TRBJ2-7 gives the whole variable domain DVKVTQSSRYLVKRTGEKVFLECVQDMDHENMFWYRQDPGLGLRLIYFSYDVKMKEKGDIPEGYSVSREKKERFSLILESASTNQTSMYLCASSLGGQYEQYFGPGTRLTVT.